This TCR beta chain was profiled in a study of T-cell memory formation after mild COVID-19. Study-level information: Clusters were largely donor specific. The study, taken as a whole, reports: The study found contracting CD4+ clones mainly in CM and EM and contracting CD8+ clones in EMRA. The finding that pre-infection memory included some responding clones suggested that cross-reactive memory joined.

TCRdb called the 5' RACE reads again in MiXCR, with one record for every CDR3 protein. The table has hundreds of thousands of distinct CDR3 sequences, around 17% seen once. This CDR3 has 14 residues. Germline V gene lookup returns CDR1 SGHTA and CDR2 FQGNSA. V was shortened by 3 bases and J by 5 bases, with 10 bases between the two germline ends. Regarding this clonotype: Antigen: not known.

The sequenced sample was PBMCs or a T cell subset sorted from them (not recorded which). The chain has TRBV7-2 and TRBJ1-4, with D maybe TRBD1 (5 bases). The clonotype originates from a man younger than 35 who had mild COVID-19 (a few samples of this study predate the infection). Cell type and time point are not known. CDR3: CASSFVEGNEKLFF. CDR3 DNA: TGTGCCAGCAGCTTCGTAGAGGGGAATGAAAAACTGTTTTTT.